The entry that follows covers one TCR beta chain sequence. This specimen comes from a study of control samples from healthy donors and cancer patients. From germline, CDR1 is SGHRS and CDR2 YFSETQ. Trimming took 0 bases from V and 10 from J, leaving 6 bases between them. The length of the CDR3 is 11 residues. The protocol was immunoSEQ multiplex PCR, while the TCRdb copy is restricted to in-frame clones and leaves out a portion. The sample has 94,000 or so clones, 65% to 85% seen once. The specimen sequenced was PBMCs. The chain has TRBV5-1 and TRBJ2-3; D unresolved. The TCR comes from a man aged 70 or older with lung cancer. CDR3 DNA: TGCGCCAGCAGCTTGGACTTGGCGCAGTATTTT. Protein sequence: CASSLDLAQYF.